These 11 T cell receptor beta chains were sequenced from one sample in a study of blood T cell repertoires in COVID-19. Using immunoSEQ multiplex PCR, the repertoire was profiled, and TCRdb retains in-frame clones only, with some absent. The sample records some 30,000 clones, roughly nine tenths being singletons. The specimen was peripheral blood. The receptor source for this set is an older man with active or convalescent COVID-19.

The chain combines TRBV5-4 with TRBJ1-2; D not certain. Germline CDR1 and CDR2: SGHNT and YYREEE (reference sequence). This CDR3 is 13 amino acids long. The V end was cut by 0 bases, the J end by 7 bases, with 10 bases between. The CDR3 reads CASSLGGWGGYTF. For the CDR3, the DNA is TGTGCCAGCAGCTTGGGAGGGTGGGGTGGCTACACCTTC.

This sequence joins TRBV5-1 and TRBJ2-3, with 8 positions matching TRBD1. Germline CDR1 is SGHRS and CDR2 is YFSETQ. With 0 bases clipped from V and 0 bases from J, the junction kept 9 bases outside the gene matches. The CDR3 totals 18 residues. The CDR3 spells CASSLAPGQGYSTDTQYF. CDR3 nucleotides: TGCGCCAGCAGCTTGGCTCCCGGACAGGGCTATAGCACAGATACGCAGTATTTT.

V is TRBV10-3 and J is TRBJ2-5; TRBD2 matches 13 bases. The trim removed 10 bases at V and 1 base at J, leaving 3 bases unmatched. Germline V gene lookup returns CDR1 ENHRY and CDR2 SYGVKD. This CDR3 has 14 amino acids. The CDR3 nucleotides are TGTGCCACACGGACTAGCGGGGGCCAAGAGACCCAGTACTTC. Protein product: CATRTSGGQETQYF.

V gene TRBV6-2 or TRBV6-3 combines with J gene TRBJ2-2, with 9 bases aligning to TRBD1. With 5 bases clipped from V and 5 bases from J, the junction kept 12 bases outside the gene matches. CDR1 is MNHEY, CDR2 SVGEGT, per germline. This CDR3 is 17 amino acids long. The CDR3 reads CASSAYLTGGETGELFF. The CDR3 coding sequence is TGTGCCAGCAGTGCGTACCTGACAGGGGGAGAGACCGGGGAGCTGTTTTTT.

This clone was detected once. The CDR3 nucleotides are TGTGCCAGCAGCTTATGGCCTAACACCGGGGAGCTGTTTTTT. This translates into CASSLWPNTGELFF. The chain uses TRBV11-1 and TRBJ2-2; D is ambiguous. There are 14 residues in the CDR3. Germline lookup yields CDR1 SGHAT and CDR2 FQDESV (reference sequence). V lost 2 bases and J 2 bases, leaving 6 bases between the germline ends.

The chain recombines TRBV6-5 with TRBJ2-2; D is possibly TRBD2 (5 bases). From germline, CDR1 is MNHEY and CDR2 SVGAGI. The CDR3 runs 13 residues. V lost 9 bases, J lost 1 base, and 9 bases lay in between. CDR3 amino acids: CAREDGNTGELFF. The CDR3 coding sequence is TGTGCCAGGGAGGACGGGAACACCGGGGAGCTGTTTTTT.

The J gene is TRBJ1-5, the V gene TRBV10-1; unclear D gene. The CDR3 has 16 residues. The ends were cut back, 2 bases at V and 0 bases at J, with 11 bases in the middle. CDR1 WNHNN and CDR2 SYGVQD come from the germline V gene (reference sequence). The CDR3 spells CASSERPGDSNQPQHF. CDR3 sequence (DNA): TGCGCCAGCAGTGAGCGCCCGGGTGATAGCAATCAGCCCCAGCATTTT.

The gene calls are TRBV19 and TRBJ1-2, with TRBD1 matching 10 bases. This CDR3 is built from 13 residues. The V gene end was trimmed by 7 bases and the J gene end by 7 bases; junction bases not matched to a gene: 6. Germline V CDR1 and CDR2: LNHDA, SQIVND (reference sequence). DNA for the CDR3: TGTGCCAGTAACCCGACAGGGGGCTCTGGCTACACCTTC. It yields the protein CASNPTGGSGYTF.

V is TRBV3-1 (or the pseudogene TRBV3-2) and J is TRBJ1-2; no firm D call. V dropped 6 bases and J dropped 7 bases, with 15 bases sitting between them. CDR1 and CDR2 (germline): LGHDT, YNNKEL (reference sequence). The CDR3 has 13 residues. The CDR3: CASRSNALSGYTF. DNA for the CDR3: TGTGCCAGCAGGTCCAATGCACTTAGTGGCTACACCTTC.

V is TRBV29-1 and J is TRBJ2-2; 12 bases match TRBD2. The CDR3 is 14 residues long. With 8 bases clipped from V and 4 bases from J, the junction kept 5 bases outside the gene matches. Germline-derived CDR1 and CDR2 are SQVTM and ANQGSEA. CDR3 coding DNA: TGCAGCTTCCGACTAGCGGGGGCCACCGGGGAGCTGTTTTTT. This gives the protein CSFRLAGATGELFF.

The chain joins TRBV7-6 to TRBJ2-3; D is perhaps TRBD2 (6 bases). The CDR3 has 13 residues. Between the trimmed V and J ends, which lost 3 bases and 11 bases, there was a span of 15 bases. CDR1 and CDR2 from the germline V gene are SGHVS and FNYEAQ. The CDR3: CASSFGPSGGQYF. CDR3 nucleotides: TGTGCCAGCAGCTTTGGGCCATCCGGGGGGCAGTATTTT.